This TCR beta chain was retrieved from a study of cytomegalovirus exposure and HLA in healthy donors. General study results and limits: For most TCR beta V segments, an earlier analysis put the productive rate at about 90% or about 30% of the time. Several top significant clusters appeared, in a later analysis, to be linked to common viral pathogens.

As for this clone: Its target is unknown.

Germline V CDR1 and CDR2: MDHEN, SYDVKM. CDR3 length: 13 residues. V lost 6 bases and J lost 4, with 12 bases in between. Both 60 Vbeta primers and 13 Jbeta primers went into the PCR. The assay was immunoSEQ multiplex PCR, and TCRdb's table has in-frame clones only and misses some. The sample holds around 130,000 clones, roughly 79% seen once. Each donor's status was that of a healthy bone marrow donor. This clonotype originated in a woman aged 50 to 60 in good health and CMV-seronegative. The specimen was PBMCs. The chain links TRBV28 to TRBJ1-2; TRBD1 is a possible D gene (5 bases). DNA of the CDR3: TGTGCCAGCAGGATGACAGCCCTCTATGGCTACACCTTC. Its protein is CASRMTALYGYTF.